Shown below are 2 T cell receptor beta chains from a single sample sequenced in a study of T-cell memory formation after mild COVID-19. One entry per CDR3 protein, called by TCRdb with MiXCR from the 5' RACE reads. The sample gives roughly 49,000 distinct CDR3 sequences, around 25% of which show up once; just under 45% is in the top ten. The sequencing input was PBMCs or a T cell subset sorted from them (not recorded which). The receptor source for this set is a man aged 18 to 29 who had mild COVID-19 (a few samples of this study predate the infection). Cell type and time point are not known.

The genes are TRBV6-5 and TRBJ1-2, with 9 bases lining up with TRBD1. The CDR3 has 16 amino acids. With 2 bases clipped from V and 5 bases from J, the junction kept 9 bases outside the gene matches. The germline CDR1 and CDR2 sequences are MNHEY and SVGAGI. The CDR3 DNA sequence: TGTGCCAGCAGTTACCCCCTGACAGGGGGGAAATATGGCTACACCTTC. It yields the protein CASSYPLTGGKYGYTF.

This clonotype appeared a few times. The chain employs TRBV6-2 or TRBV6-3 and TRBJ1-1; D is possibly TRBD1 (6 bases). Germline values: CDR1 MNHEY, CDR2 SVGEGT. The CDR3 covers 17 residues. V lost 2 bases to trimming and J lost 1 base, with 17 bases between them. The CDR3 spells CASSYLPRTDTNTEAFF. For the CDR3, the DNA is TGTGCCAGCAGTTACCTCCCCCGGACAGATACGAACACTGAAGCTTTCTTT.